One sample yielded the 23 T cell receptor beta chains listed below, sequenced in a study of T cell clonotyping in hematopoietic cell transplantation. Produced via immunoSEQ multiplex PCR; TCRdb's table is partial and in-frame only. The sample yields about 9,600 clones, about 75% seen once. Sequences were derived from PBMCs, sampled 30 days after allogeneic stem cell transplant. These receptors were obtained from a female patient between 40 and 55 years old who had an allogeneic stem cell transplant from a related donor, so T cells may come from the graft donor. Some clones in this sample may be carry-over from other donors' samples.

This clone was counted between two and nine times. This chain joins TRBV19 and TRBJ1-4; TRBD1 matches 7 bases. The V and J ends lost 6 bases and 3 bases, in that order; junction bases with no gene match: 7. Germline V gene sequence: CDR1 LNHDA, CDR2 SQIVND (reference sequence). There are 15 residues in the CDR3. The CDR3 DNA is TGTGCCAGTAGCCTTCGACAGGGATCTAATGAAAAACTGTTTTTT. This encodes CASSLRQGSNEKLFF.

The chain has TRBV7-6 and TRBJ2-1; possibly TRBD2 for D (5 bases). The germline CDR1 and CDR2 sequences are SGHVS and FNYEAQ. The CDR3 spans 15 residues. V was shortened by 3 bases and J by 4 bases, with 13 bases between the two germline ends. CDR3 sequence: CASSFLRVSYNEQFF. CDR3 in DNA: TGTGCCAGCAGCTTCTTGAGGGTTTCGTACAATGAGCAGTTCTTC.

The V call is TRBV2, the J call TRBJ2-7, with no clear D. V lost 4 bases, J lost 6 bases, and 4 bases lay in between. CDR1 is SNHLY, CDR2 FYNNEI, per germline. The CDR3 extends over 10 amino acids. The CDR3 here is CASSVSEQYF. CDR3 nucleotides: TGTGCCAGCAGTGTGTCCGAGCAGTACTTC. The variable domain in full, completed from reference TRBV2 and TRBJ2-7, reads EPEVTQTPSHQVTQMGQEVILRCVPISNHLYFYWYRQILGQKVEFLVSFYNNEISEKSEIFDDQFSVERPDGSNFTLKIRSTKLEDSAMYFCASSVSEQYFGPGTRLTVT.

CDR3 DNA: TGTGCCAGCAAGAGTCCGTCGGTCCAGGGGCAGTATTTT. Encoded protein: CASKSPSVQGQYF. The J gene is TRBJ2-3, the V gene TRBV2; maybe TRBD1 (5 bases). CDR3 length: 13 residues. V was cut by 7 bases and J by 11 bases, with 19 bases left in between. CDR1 is SNHLY, CDR2 FYNNEI, per germline.

In DNA, the CDR3 is TGTGCCAGCAGCTTAGGTGACCGACTGAATGAAAAACTGTTTTTT. Residues: CASSLGDRLNEKLFF. J is TRBJ1-4 and V is TRBV11-2, with D hard to call. Trimming shortened V by 1 base and J by 5 bases, and 11 bases separated the two germline ends. CDR1 and CDR2 (germline): SGHAT, FQNNGV. This CDR3 spans 15 amino acids.

The chain has TRBV5-4 and TRBJ1-1; no clear D. The V and J ends lost 5 bases and 1 base respectively, with 18 bases between them. This CDR3 has 16 amino acids. The V gene's germline CDR1 is SGHNT and CDR2 YYREEE (reference sequence). CDR3 amino acids: CASREGLDGRNTEAFF. The CDR3 DNA reads TGTGCCAGCAGAGAGGGTCTGGACGGTCGGAACACTGAAGCTTTCTTT.

The V gene is TRBV7-9, the J gene TRBJ2-7, with unresolved D. Between the trimmed V and J ends, which lost 5 bases and 7 bases, there was a span of 15 bases. CDR1 and CDR2 (germline): SEHNR, FQNEAQ (reference sequence). This CDR3 has 13 amino acids. In DNA form, the CDR3 reads TGTGCCAGCAGCCTGGAAGGTAATGGGGAGCAGTACTTC. Amino acids: CASSLEGNGEQYF. Full variable domain (rest looked up from reference TRBV7-9 and TRBJ2-7): DTGVSQNPRHKITKRGQNVTFRCDPISEHNRLYWYRQTLGQGPEFLTYFQNEAQLEKSRLLSDRFSAERPKGSFSTLEIQRTEQGDSAMYLCASSLEGNGEQYFGPGTRLTVT.

This clone has a single count. V is TRBV6-1 and J is TRBJ1-2, with D unresolved. Per the germline V gene, CDR1 is MNHNS and CDR2 is SASEGT. The V end lost 0 bases, the J end lost 3 bases, and 8 bases lay between the germline ends. This CDR3 is 14 amino acids long. CDR3 nucleotide sequence: TGTGCCAGCAGTGAAGCAGCGGCTGACTATGGCTACACCTTC. Protein: CASSEAAADYGYTF.

The chain uses TRBV25-1 and TRBJ2-3; 9 bases agree with TRBD2. Germline V gene lookup returns CDR1 MGHDK and CDR2 SYGVNS. This CDR3 contains 16 residues. Trimming cost V 5 bases and J 3 bases; bases outside gene matches: 9. CDR3 sequence reads: CASSLPTSGRTDTQYF. The CDR3 nucleotides are TGTGCCAGCAGTCTCCCGACTAGCGGTAGAACAGATACGCAGTATTTT.

The chain couples TRBV5-8 to TRBJ1-5, with 9 positions matching TRBD1. V gave up 0 bases and J gave up 7 bases; unmatched junction bases: 5. The CDR3 runs 15 residues. Germline V gene data show CDR1 as SGHTS and CDR2 as YDEGEE. The CDR3 DNA reads TGTGCCAGCAGCTTGGAGGACAGGGGAACCCAGCCCCAGCATTTT. Encoded protein: CASSLEDRGTQPQHF. Looking up the rest from reference TRBV5-8 and TRBJ1-5 gives the full variable domain: EAGVTQSPTHLIKTRGQQATLRCSPISGHTSVYWYQQALGLGLQFLLWYDEGEERNRGNFPPRFSGRQFPNYSSELNVNALELEDSALYLCASSLEDRGTQPQHFGDGTRLSIL.

The V gene is TRBV10-1, the J gene TRBJ1-2; D ambiguous. Germline V gene data show CDR1 as WNHNN and CDR2 as SYGVQD (reference sequence). Trimming cost V 5 bases and J 4 bases, with 20 bases left between them. The CDR3 runs to 16 residues. The CDR3 here is CASSTGEMRKTYGYTF. Written as DNA, the CDR3 is TGCGCCAGCAGTACCGGCGAGATGCGAAAGACCTATGGCTACACCTTC.

By proportion, this clone is large. The chain joins TRBV19 to TRBJ2-3; TRBD2 matches 8 bases. The J segment lost 8 bases and the V segment lost 1 base, leaving 8 bases of the junction unmatched. The CDR3 runs 15 residues. Germline assignment: CDR1 LNHDA and CDR2 SQIVND (reference sequence). The CDR3 bases are TGTGCCAGTAGTATAGGGCGGGAGGAGGAGGGTACGCAGTATTTT. The encoded protein is CASSIGREEEGTQYF.

In DNA form, the CDR3 reads TGTGCCAGCAGTTCCGGGACAGGGGCTCTAGCCAAAAACATTCAGTACTTC. Its protein is CASSSGTGALAKNIQYF. J is TRBJ2-4 and V is TRBV28, with 10 bases aligning to TRBD1. The CDR3 loop spans 17 amino acids. Per germline, CDR1 MDHEN and CDR2 SYDVKM. V trimming: 4 bases; J trimming: 0 bases; junction bases outside the gene matches: 6.

This clone has more than one count but fewer than ten. This chain uses TRBV19 with TRBJ2-1; TRBD2 agrees at 7 bases. Germline V gives CDR1 LNHDA, CDR2 SQIVND (reference sequence). V trimming: 6 bases; J trimming: 5 bases; junction bases outside the gene matches: 4. This CDR3 spans 13 amino acids. The DNA for the CDR3 is TGTGCCAGTAGGAGCGGGATCGACAATGAGCAGTTCTTC. Protein sequence: CASRSGIDNEQFF.

This rearrangement joins TRBV20-1 to TRBJ1-2; 8 nucleotides align to TRBD1. CDR3 size: 11 residues. V was pared by 5 bases and J by 13 bases, with 9 bases of the junction left unmatched. Germline V gene data show CDR1 as DFQATT and CDR2 as SNEGSKA (reference sequence). The CDR3 bases are TGCAGTGCTTCCCGGACAGGGAGAGTCACCTTC. It is translated as CSASRTGRVTF.

In its sample, this clone was seen a few times. The chain couples TRBV14 to TRBJ2-5; D possibly corresponds to TRBD2 (6 bases). Germline CDR1 reads SGHDN; CDR2 reads FVKESK. The CDR3 runs to 14 residues. Trimming removed 6 bases from V and 3 bases from J, with 14 bases in between. CDR3 amino acids: CASSPRGLEETQYF. The CDR3 DNA follows: TGTGCCAGCAGTCCTCGGGGGTTGGAAGAGACCCAGTACTTC.

The chain uses TRBV29-1 and TRBJ2-7, with unresolved D. The CDR3 is made up of 14 amino acids. The germline V gene encodes CDR1 SQVTM and CDR2 ANQGSEA. V lost 2 bases and J 4 bases, leaving 15 bases between the germline ends. CDR3 protein: CSVESEIEGYEQYF. CDR3 sequence (DNA): TGCAGCGTTGAATCGGAGATAGAAGGATACGAGCAGTACTTC.

The chain recombines TRBV2 with TRBJ2-7; 7 bases match TRBD2. V lost 7 bases and J lost 4; bases outside the gene matches: 10. The V gene's germline CDR1 is SNHLY and CDR2 FYNNEI. The CDR3 spans 14 residues. CDR3 region: CASKVGGEGYEQYF. CDR3 coding DNA: TGTGCCAGCAAAGTGGGAGGGGAGGGGTACGAGCAGTACTTC.

This rearrangement joins TRBV19 to TRBJ1-2; maybe TRBD1 (5 bases). The CDR3 extends over 13 amino acids. Trimming took off 3 bases at V and 8 bases at J, with 13 bases between the two ends. The germline V gene encodes CDR1 LNHDA and CDR2 SQIVND (reference sequence). Here the CDR3 reads CASSIRGVEGYTF. The CDR3 bases are TGTGCCAGTAGTATCCGGGGGGTTGAAGGCTACACCTTC.

This chain connects TRBV7-9 to TRBJ2-7; 7 bases match TRBD1. CDR1 and CDR2 (germline): SEHNR, FQNEAQ (reference sequence). This CDR3 comprises 15 residues. The V and J ends lost 4 bases and 2 bases, in that order; junction bases with no gene match: 8. The CDR3 reads CASSSQGQAAYEQYF. As DNA, the CDR3 is TGTGCCAGCAGCTCTCAAGGACAGGCAGCCTACGAGCAGTACTTC.

The V gene is TRBV5-4, the J gene TRBJ1-1; D is ambiguous. V was trimmed by 3 bases and J by 1 base, leaving 4 bases between them. This CDR3 is 12 amino acids long. CDR1 and CDR2 (germline): SGHNT, YYREEE (reference sequence). Written as DNA, the CDR3 is TGTGCCAGCAGCTGGGGGAACACTGAAGCTTTCTTT. It is translated as CASSWGNTEAFF.

The chain uses TRBV6-6 and TRBJ2-1; D remains ambiguous. CDR3 size: 12 residues. CDR1 and CDR2 from the germline V gene are MNHNY and SVGAGI (reference sequence). The V end was cut by 6 bases, the J end by 6 bases, with 9 bases between. The CDR3 here is CASREWGNEQFF. CDR3 nucleotides: TGTGCCAGCAGGGAGTGGGGCAATGAGCAGTTCTTC.

V gene TRBV27 combines with J gene TRBJ2-2, with D perhaps being TRBD1 or TRBD2 (5 bases each). This CDR3 contains 18 residues. Germline V gene lookup returns CDR1 MNHEY and CDR2 SMNVEV (reference sequence). Trimming removed 7 bases at V and 2 bases at J, with 23 bases between. CDR3 residues: CASTLDESGALNTGELFF. The CDR3, as DNA: TGTGCCAGCACCCTAGATGAGTCCGGGGCACTAAACACCGGGGAGCTGTTTTTT.